The clone carrying this T cell receptor (beta chain) has ten or more counts. These data belong to a study of metastatic and nonmetastatic thyroid tumors. Study details: Both malignant and benign thyroid patients supplied peripheral blood and tumor or nodule tissue samples, across which the repertoires of these patients were then compared.

There are 15 residues in the CDR3. J was trimmed by 4 bases and V by 4 bases; bases with no gene match: 4. Germline-derived CDR1 and CDR2 are MNHNS and SASEGT. Under the authors' procedure: The authors used CDR3 differences across clinicopathological groups to build a distant-metastasis classifier for papillary thyroid cancer. MiXCR reprocessed the PCR reads for TCRdb. What appears here as the V and J calls and clone size reflects TCRdb's work, not the paper's. The sample includes about 15,000 clones, roughly 3.5% of them seen just once. Thyroid surgery had not been preceded by any treatment in any patient.

The receptor comes from a female donor with papillary thyroid cancer or a benign thyroid nodule (not recorded which). Some clones in this sample may be carry-over from other donors' samples. Sequenced: tumor tissue. V gene TRBV6-1 combines with J gene TRBJ2-6; 7 bases fit TRBD1. CDR3 region: CASSGDSSGANVLTF. In nucleotides, the CDR3 is TGTGCCAGCAGTGGGGACAGTTCCGGGGCCAACGTCCTGACTTTC.